The rows below give T cell receptor beta chains drawn from one sample of a study of human T cells and chemical hapten exposure. TCRdb re-analysed the RACE reads in MiXCR, keeping a single row per CDR3 protein. The sample carries about 380,000 distinct CDR3 sequences, 5.1% recorded once. This specimen consisted of whole blood, obtained in connection with sensitization to the hapten diphenylcyclopropenone (DPC). These receptors originate from a woman in her forties or fifties with alopecia areata. Some clones in this sample may be carry-over from other donors' samples. Each CDR3 is given with its conserved first and last residue. The D gene is left open where the match is weak. Only some rows state a clone size, as once, few, many or a class for expanded clones.

j_call: TRBJ1-1; d_call: NA; v_call: TRBV9; clone_size: many; cdr3_nt: TGTGCCAGCAGGCCCCCGGGACGGGCTTTTGAAGCTTTCTTT; cdr3_aa: CASRPPGRAFEAFF
j_call: TRBJ2-6; d_call: TRBD1; v_call: TRBV5-4; clone_size: many; cdr3_nt: TGTGCCAGCAGCACCCGGGACAGGGAGGCAGGGGCCAACGTCCTGACTTTC; cdr3_aa: CASSTRDREAGANVLTF
j_call: TRBJ1-1; d_call: TRBD1; v_call: TRBV5-5; clone_size: few; cdr3_nt: TGTGCCAGCAGTTTTCTGGACAGGGGGCTGATGAACACTGAAGCTTTCTTT; cdr3_aa: CASSFLDRGLMNTEAFF
j_call: TRBJ1-5; d_call: TRBD1; v_call: TRBV27; clone_size: few; cdr3_nt: TGTGCCAGCAGTGACAGGGCTACCCGGCAGCCCCAGCATTTT; cdr3_aa: CASSDRATRQPQHF
j_call: TRBJ2-7; d_call: NA; v_call: TRBV20-1; clone_size: many; cdr3_nt: TGCAGTGCCGAAGACAGACATACTACCTACGAGCAGTACTTC; cdr3_aa: CSAEDRHTTYEQYF
j_call: TRBJ1-2; d_call: NA; v_call: TRBV20-1; clone_size: NA; cdr3_nt: TGCAGTGCTAGAGGGGTCTATGGCTACACCTTC; cdr3_aa: CSARGVYGYTF
j_call: TRBJ2-5; d_call: NA; v_call: TRBV29-1; clone_size: many; cdr3_nt: TGCAGCGGAACACCCAGGGGTGCTCTCCAAGAGACCCAGTACTTC; cdr3_aa: CSGTPRGALQETQYF
j_call: TRBJ2-3; d_call: NA; v_call: TRBV10-3; clone_size: few; cdr3_nt: TGTGCCACGGAGGGGCCTCTCGGAGATACGCAGTATTTT; cdr3_aa: CATEGPLGDTQYF
j_call: TRBJ2-3; d_call: TRBD1; v_call: TRBV10-2; clone_size: NA; cdr3_nt: TGCGCCAGCAGTGCAGGACAGGGGAGCATAGATACGCAGTATTTT; cdr3_aa: CASSAGQGSIDTQYF
j_call: TRBJ1-1; d_call: TRBD1; v_call: TRBV5-6; clone_size: many; cdr3_nt: TGTGCCAGCAGCCCCGGGACAGGGGTTGGCACTGAAGCTTTCTTT; cdr3_aa: CASSPGTGVGTEAFF
j_call: TRBJ1-2; d_call: TRBD1; v_call: TRBV12-3/TRBV12-4; clone_size: few; cdr3_nt: TGTGCCAGCGTTGGGGCAGGGGGCCGCGGCTACACCTTC; cdr3_aa: CASVGAGGRGYTF
j_call: TRBJ2-7; d_call: TRBD2; v_call: TRBV10-3; clone_size: many; cdr3_nt: TGTGCCATCAGTGAGACTAGCGGGGGCTACGAGCAGTACTTC; cdr3_aa: CAISETSGGYEQYF
j_call: TRBJ1-2; d_call: NA; v_call: TRBV6-1; clone_size: few; cdr3_nt: TGTGCCAGCGTGAGGGCCCTAGGTAACTATGGCTACACCTTC; cdr3_aa: CASVRALGNYGYTF
j_call: TRBJ2-7; d_call: TRBD2; v_call: TRBV20-1; clone_size: few; cdr3_nt: TGCAGTGCTACAACCGGACTAGCGGGAGAGTACTTC; cdr3_aa: CSATTGLAGEYF
j_call: TRBJ2-7; d_call: NA; v_call: TRBV5-1; clone_size: many; cdr3_nt: TGCGCCAGCAGAACGTCCGGCTACGAGCAGTACTTC; cdr3_aa: CASRTSGYEQYF
j_call: TRBJ2-5; d_call: TRBD2; v_call: TRBV3-1; clone_size: few; cdr3_nt: TGTGCCAGCAGCCCCCCTAGCGGGTCCTCAGAGACCCAGTACTTC; cdr3_aa: CASSPPSGSSETQYF
j_call: TRBJ1-1; d_call: TRBD1; v_call: TRBV20-1; clone_size: NA; cdr3_nt: TGCAGTGCCTCCACAGGGGAAAGCGCTGAAGCTTTCTTT; cdr3_aa: CSASTGESAEAFF
j_call: TRBJ1-2; d_call: TRBD1; v_call: TRBV6-6; clone_size: NA; cdr3_nt: TGTGCCAGCAGCCAGACAGGGGAGGATGGCTACACCTTC; cdr3_aa: CASSQTGEDGYTF
j_call: TRBJ2-7; d_call: NA; v_call: TRBV29-1; clone_size: many; cdr3_nt: TGCAGCGTTCGAGGGTCCCAGGGTGAGCAGTACTTC; cdr3_aa: CSVRGSQGEQYF
j_call: TRBJ2-7; d_call: TRBD2; v_call: TRBV7-6; clone_size: many; cdr3_nt: TGTGCCAGCAGCACCTCGTGGGCCGGGGGAAGCGGGAAATACGAGCAGTACTTC; cdr3_aa: CASSTSWAGGSGKYEQYF
j_call: TRBJ2-1; d_call: NA; v_call: TRBV10-2; clone_size: many; cdr3_nt: TGCGCCAGCACGGGCTTCAATGAGCAGTTCTTC; cdr3_aa: CASTGFNEQFF
j_call: TRBJ2-3; d_call: TRBD2; v_call: TRBV4-3; clone_size: few; cdr3_nt: TGCGCCAGCAGCCGCAGATCAAGCGGGGTCCCAGATACGCAGTATTTT; cdr3_aa: CASSRRSSGVPDTQYF
j_call: TRBJ1-1; d_call: TRBD1; v_call: TRBV18; clone_size: few; cdr3_nt: TGTGCCAGCTCACCCCCACAGGGGCCTAGCACTGAAGCTTTCTTT; cdr3_aa: CASSPPQGPSTEAFF
j_call: TRBJ1-5; d_call: TRBD1; v_call: TRBV30; clone_size: many; cdr3_nt: TGTGCCTGGAGTGCCGGGACAGGGAATCAGCCCCAGCATTTT; cdr3_aa: CAWSAGTGNQPQHF
j_call: TRBJ1-1; d_call: NA; v_call: TRBV3-1; clone_size: many; cdr3_nt: TGCGCCAGCAGCCAAGTCGAGAACACTGAAGCTTTCTTT; cdr3_aa: CASSQVENTEAFF
j_call: TRBJ2-1; d_call: NA; v_call: TRBV28; clone_size: NA; cdr3_nt: TGTGCCAGCAGCATGGACGACAATGAGCAGTTCTTC; cdr3_aa: CASSMDDNEQFF
j_call: TRBJ1-1; d_call: NA; v_call: TRBV6-1; clone_size: few; cdr3_nt: TGTGCCAGCAGTGAAACCCGGGACGGAAGAGGGGGAAGGTCTGAAGCTTTCTTT; cdr3_aa: CASSETRDGRGGRSEAFF
j_call: TRBJ1-5; d_call: TRBD1; v_call: TRBV7-8; clone_size: few; cdr3_nt: TGTGCCAGCAGTCCTGGGACAGGGGGCAGACAGCCCCAGCATTTT; cdr3_aa: CASSPGTGGRQPQHF
j_call: TRBJ2-5; d_call: NA; v_call: TRBV6-5; clone_size: many; cdr3_nt: TGTGCCAGCAGTTACGGGGGGACGGTGCAAGAGACCCAGTACTTC; cdr3_aa: CASSYGGTVQETQYF
j_call: TRBJ1-1; d_call: NA; v_call: TRBV7-9; clone_size: many; cdr3_nt: TGTGCCAGCAGCTTAGAAGCGACACCGAACACTGAAGCTTTCTTT; cdr3_aa: CASSLEATPNTEAFF
j_call: TRBJ2-4; d_call: NA; v_call: TRBV2; clone_size: NA; cdr3_nt: TGTGCCAGCAGCTTTAGGTCACTTGGGTCGGGCAAAAACATTCAGTACTTC; cdr3_aa: CASSFRSLGSGKNIQYF
j_call: TRBJ1-1; d_call: TRBD1; v_call: TRBV7-2; clone_size: few; cdr3_nt: TGTGCCAGCAGGCAAACAGGGGGGAACACTGAAGCTTTCTTT; cdr3_aa: CASRQTGGNTEAFF
j_call: TRBJ2-6; d_call: NA; v_call: TRBV9; clone_size: many; cdr3_nt: TGTGCCAGCAGCTTACCCCGCTCTGGGGCCAACGTCCTGACTTTC; cdr3_aa: CASSLPRSGANVLTF
j_call: TRBJ2-6; d_call: NA; v_call: TRBV5-1; clone_size: many; cdr3_nt: TGCGCCAGCGCTGGGGCCAACGTCCTGACTTTC; cdr3_aa: CASAGANVLTF
j_call: TRBJ2-1; d_call: NA; v_call: TRBV10-3; clone_size: NA; cdr3_nt: TGTGCCATCGGTGACGACAATGAGCAGTTCTTC; cdr3_aa: CAIGDDNEQFF
j_call: TRBJ1-2; d_call: NA; v_call: TRBV6-5; clone_size: many; cdr3_nt: TGTGCCAGCAGTTCTCTTCAGGGGTACGGCTACACCTTC; cdr3_aa: CASSSLQGYGYTF
j_call: TRBJ1-5; d_call: TRBD1; v_call: TRBV6-2/TRBV6-3; clone_size: few; cdr3_nt: TGTGCTACCCGGGACAGGGGCAATCAGCCCCAGCATTTT; cdr3_aa: CATRDRGNQPQHF
j_call: TRBJ1-1; d_call: NA; v_call: TRBV3-1; clone_size: many; cdr3_nt: TGTGCCAGCAGTCCCCGGGGGCTTGAAGCTTTCTTT; cdr3_aa: CASSPRGLEAFF
j_call: TRBJ2-1; d_call: TRBD1; v_call: TRBV27; clone_size: many; cdr3_nt: TGTGCCAGCAGTCTCCCGGGACAGGGGTACGGTGAGCAGTTCTTC; cdr3_aa: CASSLPGQGYGEQFF
j_call: TRBJ1-2; d_call: NA; v_call: TRBV28; clone_size: NA; cdr3_nt: TGTGCCAGCCAACCGGCCGGGGTATGGGACTATGGCTACACCTTC; cdr3_aa: CASQPAGVWDYGYTF
j_call: TRBJ1-5; d_call: NA; v_call: TRBV4-2; clone_size: few; cdr3_nt: TGTGCCAGCAGCCCACACAGGGATCGGCAGCCCCAGCATTTT; cdr3_aa: CASSPHRDRQPQHF
j_call: TRBJ2-7; d_call: NA; v_call: TRBV7-2; clone_size: few; cdr3_nt: TGTGCCAGCAGCTTACGGGGGTCCACGGGCGAGCAGTACTTC; cdr3_aa: CASSLRGSTGEQYF
j_call: TRBJ2-2; d_call: NA; v_call: TRBV9; clone_size: many; cdr3_nt: TGTGCCAGCAGCGTAGGCGCACAGGGATACACCGGGGAGCTGTTTTTT; cdr3_aa: CASSVGAQGYTGELFF
j_call: TRBJ1-6; d_call: NA; v_call: TRBV7-2; clone_size: NA; cdr3_nt: TGTGCCAGCAGCTTAGAAGTTTTTCCCCTCCACTTT; cdr3_aa: CASSLEVFPLHF
j_call: TRBJ2-3; d_call: TRBD2; v_call: TRBV6-5; clone_size: many; cdr3_nt: TGTGCCAGCAGTTCCGGGACTAGCGGCTCTAGCACAGATACGCAGTATTTT; cdr3_aa: CASSSGTSGSSTDTQYF
j_call: TRBJ2-1; d_call: NA; v_call: TRBV27; clone_size: many; cdr3_nt: TGTGCCAGCAGTTTAGTGGGGGCGTGGGGTGAGCAGTTCTTC; cdr3_aa: CASSLVGAWGEQFF
j_call: TRBJ2-6; d_call: NA; v_call: TRBV9; clone_size: many; cdr3_nt: TGTGCCAGCAGCCTCTCAGAGAGGGGGGTTGGGGCCAACGTCCTGACTTTC; cdr3_aa: CASSLSERGVGANVLTF
j_call: TRBJ2-7; d_call: NA; v_call: TRBV5-1; clone_size: few; cdr3_nt: TGCGCCAGCAGCTTGCGTCTTACCTACGAGCAGTACTTC; cdr3_aa: CASSLRLTYEQYF
j_call: TRBJ1-1; d_call: NA; v_call: TRBV5-1; clone_size: many; cdr3_nt: TGCGCCAGCAGCTTCGCGGGAGGCCAGACTGAAGCTTTCTTT; cdr3_aa: CASSFAGGQTEAFF
j_call: TRBJ1-5; d_call: TRBD1; v_call: TRBV28; clone_size: many; cdr3_nt: TGTGCCAGCACGATCCCCGGGACAGTCTATAGCAATCAGCCCCAGCATTTT; cdr3_aa: CASTIPGTVYSNQPQHF
j_call: TRBJ2-6; d_call: NA; v_call: TRBV7-9; clone_size: many; cdr3_nt: TGTGCCAGCAGCCGAGTTGCTCCCTCTGGGGCCAACGTCCTGACTTTC; cdr3_aa: CASSRVAPSGANVLTF
j_call: TRBJ2-7; d_call: NA; v_call: TRBV5-1; clone_size: many; cdr3_nt: TGCGCCAGCAGCTTCCTCCCGGAGGGACTGATGGGCGAGCAGTACTTC; cdr3_aa: CASSFLPEGLMGEQYF
j_call: TRBJ1-2; d_call: NA; v_call: TRBV24-1; clone_size: NA; cdr3_nt: TGTGCCACCAGTGGGGAGCAGTTAGATGGCTACACCTTC; cdr3_aa: CATSGEQLDGYTF
j_call: TRBJ1-1; d_call: TRBD1; v_call: TRBV6-6; clone_size: few; cdr3_nt: TGTGCCAGCAGACGCGGACAGGGAAGTCTTAACACTGAAGCTTTCTTT; cdr3_aa: CASRRGQGSLNTEAFF
j_call: TRBJ2-7; d_call: TRBD2; v_call: TRBV13; clone_size: many; cdr3_nt: TGTGCCAGCAGCTTGGAGGGGGGGACTAGCGCTTTCGAGCAGTACTTC; cdr3_aa: CASSLEGGTSAFEQYF
j_call: TRBJ2-7; d_call: NA; v_call: TRBV20-1; clone_size: many; cdr3_nt: TGCAGTGCTAGAGATCCCGGGACCAGCTCCTACGAGCAGTACTTC; cdr3_aa: CSARDPGTSSYEQYF